The T cell receptor beta chain described here comes from a study of blood T cell repertoires in COVID-19. Study-level information: Spain, Italy and the United States supplied samples that represented acute and convalescent COVID-19. T cells, B-cell-depleted T cells, or PBMCs supplied cDNA or gDNA.

This CDR3 has 13 amino acids. The ends were cut back, 4 bases at V and 8 bases at J, with 12 bases in the middle. CDR1 is SGHKS, CDR2 YYEKEE, per germline (reference sequence). Original methodology: Estimates of nucleated cell counts were drawn from the amplification of reference gene primers. Profiled with immunoSEQ multiplex PCR; TCRdb holds only in-frame clones, not every one. V, J and clone size reflect that table, while D and trimming were determined from the DNA. The table has some 100,000 clones, roughly 84% seen once. This TCR was recovered from a woman between 50 and 59 years old with acute or convalescent COVID-19. The chain recombines TRBV5-5 with TRBJ1-4; D ambiguous. Sequenced sample: peripheral blood. CDR3 amino acids: CASSPDTLEKLFF. CDR3 nucleotides: TGTGCCAGCAGCCCCGACACCCTCGAAAAACTGTTTTTT.